The entry below gives a single TCR beta chain sequence along with its context. Its antigen remains undetermined. One base away there is no much larger clone; base qualities are not given. Separate from the approximately 670-subject first cohort, the validation cohort of about 110 subjects was the group to which the donors belonged. This record belongs to a study of cytomegalovirus exposure and HLA in healthy donors (dated by TCRdb to 2015 to 2018). With respect to the entire study: According to a later analysis, one platform produced both the 110 or so validation repertoires and the approximately 600 repertoires of the first cohort. The study aimed to test whether signatures of past pathogen exposure could be identified by cataloging public T cell receptors. In addition to the first cohort of around 670 subjects, a separate validation cohort of 100 to 150 different subjects was used. The study combined high-throughput TCR immunosequencing, statistical association of individual TCRs with disease status, and machine learning to predict cytomegalovirus infection status.

General conclusions and limits of the study: A few of the identified cytomegalovirus-associated TCR beta chains were confirmed in vitro to be specific for cytomegalovirus antigens. A total of fewer than 200 TCR beta chains were listed by the study as associated with cytomegalovirus. Most TCR sequences were observed very rarely across donors, whereas some public TCRs were present in many individuals. The classifier was reported to diagnose cytomegalovirus status with high specificity and sensitivity in both the original and validation cohorts. A later analysis had no HLA typing for the validation cohort, so co-occurrence there was scored across all 120 or so repertoires. The authors suggested that the approach could potentially be extended to other disease states and immunological phenotypes. Of the cluster scores, roughly 93% were above 0 in a later analysis, which found that TCRs clustered in the first cohort also tended to co-occur in the roughly 130 validation repertoires.

The protocol used for the library was the immunoSEQ multiplex PCR assay. The study's own analysis went as follows. A statistical classification framework was built to diagnose cytomegalovirus status from the catalog of TCR beta chain sequences. The immuneACCESS repertoire file appears here via TCRdb, limited to in-frame rearrangements. These files lack a portion of the clones; in checked studies, under half of the deficit traces to unresolved V genes, and the cause of the others is not known. For V, J and clone size, that table is used; D and trimming come from the DNA. This sample comprises about 200,000 clones, 83% of them detected only once. The top ten hold about 6% of the sample. The CDR3, cysteine through phenylalanine, is 16 amino acids long. This entry keeps only the CDR3 DNA: 48 bases, framed from base 1. The germline V gene supplies CDR1 SGDLS and CDR2 YYNGEE. V gives up 0 bases and J gives up 3 bases, and the segment between their germline ends measures 13 bases.

Sequencing was done on a sample of PBMCs. The sequence derives from a woman under 30 in good health and CMV-seronegative. The V and J genes are TRBV9 and TRBJ2-1; the D gene cannot be named for sure. The CDR3 reads CASSVEGSTYYNEQFF. The nucleotides read TGTGCCAGCAGCGTAGAAGGGTCGACCTACTACAATGAGCAGTTCTTC.